One and the same sample provided the 20 T cell receptor beta chains below, sequenced in a study of cytomegalovirus exposure and HLA in healthy donors. The PCR made use of 60 Vbeta and 13 Jbeta primers. Profiled with immunoSEQ multiplex PCR; TCRdb holds only in-frame clones, not every one. This table holds 150,000 to 200,000 clones, roughly 84% found once. Sequencing was performed on PBMCs. The receptors come from a man aged 25 to 45 in good health and CMV-seropositive.

The chain has TRBV27 and TRBJ1-5; D might be TRBD1 (6 bases). Germline loops: CDR1 MNHEY, CDR2 SMNVEV (reference sequence). V dropped 3 bases and J dropped 5 bases, with 17 bases sitting between them. The CDR3 totals 16 residues. The CDR3: CASSFSSPRTDQPQHF. CDR3 nucleotide sequence: TGTGCCAGCAGTTTCTCGAGTCCACGGACAGATCAGCCCCAGCATTTT.

This chain links TRBV21-1 with TRBJ2-6; TRBD1, as called in the table, went unchecked against the DNA. TRBV21-1 is given as a pseudogene. The CDR3 contains 17 residues. The DNA for the CDR3 is TGTGCCAGCAGCAAAACAGGGGGCGGCTCTGGGGCCAACGTCCTGACTTTC. Translated, it gives CASSKTGGGSGANVLTF.

This clone was picked up one time. The chain recombines TRBV25-1 with TRBJ2-3, with D possibly matching TRBD2 (5 bases). Germline CDR1 reads MGHDK; CDR2 reads SYGVNS. CDR3 size: 14 residues. V was clipped by 2 bases and J by 7 bases, with 13 bases between them. The CDR3 DNA reads as TGTGCCAGCAGTGAAAATCTTGACTACTATACGCAGTATTTT. Translating gives CASSENLDYYTQYF. The whole variable domain, remainder taken from reference TRBV25-1 and TRBJ2-3, is EADIYQTPRYLVIGTGKKITLECSQTMGHDKMYWYQQDPGMELHLIHYSYGVNSTEKGDLSSESTVSRIRTEHFPLTLESARPSHTSQYLCASSENLDYYTQYFGPGTRLTVL.

The chain couples TRBV19 to TRBJ1-1; TRBD1 is a possible D gene (6 bases). CDR3 length: 16 residues. V dropped 3 bases and J dropped 0 bases, with 14 bases sitting between them. CDR1 LNHDA and CDR2 SQIVND come from the germline V gene (reference sequence). The CDR3 sequence: CASSMPGAPLNTEAFF. The CDR3, as DNA: TGTGCCAGTAGTATGCCAGGGGCTCCTTTGAACACTGAAGCTTTCTTT.

The chain couples TRBV5-1 to TRBJ2-7, with D unclear. V lost 0 bases and J 2 bases, leaving 12 bases between the germline ends. In germline, CDR1 is SGHRS, CDR2 YFSETQ. The CDR3 runs to 15 residues. The CDR3 DNA reads as TGCGCCAGCAGCTTGGGGTCAGACTTTACCTACGAGCAGTACTTC. Its protein product is CASSLGSDFTYEQYF. Looking up the rest from reference TRBV5-1 and TRBJ2-7 gives the full variable domain: KAGVTQTPRYLIKTRGQQVTLSCSPISGHRSVSWYQQTPGQGLQFLFEYFSETQRNKGNFPGRFSGRQFSNSRSEMNVSTLELGDSALYLCASSLGSDFTYEQYFGPGTRLTVT.

The chain is built from TRBV5-1 and TRBJ2-6, with 8 bases identical to TRBD1. CDR3 length: 20 amino acids. V shed 4 bases and J 3 bases; nucleotides not matched to a gene: 18. The germline gives CDR1 SGHRS, CDR2 YFSETQ. For the CDR3, the DNA is TGCGCCAGCAGCACCCTGACAGGGGACCGATCTATAAGTGGGGCCAACGTCCTGACTTTC. It encodes CASSTLTGDRSISGANVLTF.

This clone was counted only a few times. The J gene is TRBJ1-1, the V gene TRBV5-1; a possible D gene is TRBD1 (6 bases). This CDR3 comprises 16 residues. The V gene's germline CDR1 is SGHRS and CDR2 YFSETQ. Trimming pared 2 bases from V and 4 bases from J, leaving 18 bases between. DNA of the CDR3: TGCGCCAGCAGCTTTGACAGGACCTTCCAGGGCACTGAAGCTTTCTTT. Translated: CASSFDRTFQGTEAFF.

The J gene is TRBJ1-4, the V gene TRBV6-1; TRBD1 matches 8 bases. The CDR3 spans 15 residues. Germline loops: CDR1 MNHNS, CDR2 SASEGT. Trimming cost V 8 bases and J 2 bases; bases outside gene matches: 7. The chain's CDR3 is CASAGQGTTNEKLFF. The CDR3 region has the DNA TGTGCCAGCGCCGGACAGGGAACTACTAATGAAAAACTGTTTTTT.

The chain uses TRBV11-2 and TRBJ1-1; tentative D call: TRBD1 (5 bases). The length of the CDR3 is 14 residues. V was clipped by 4 bases and J by 1 base, with 10 bases between them. The germline V gene encodes CDR1 SGHAT and CDR2 FQNNGV. CDR3 sequence (DNA): TGTGCCAGCAGCTCACAGGTCCCGAACACTGAAGCTTTCTTT. Protein product: CASSSQVPNTEAFF.

This clone has just one count. CDR3 protein: CAWSVRGNALYTGELFF. CDR3 sequence (DNA): TGTGCCTGGAGTGTACGGGGGAATGCCCTCTACACCGGGGAGCTGTTTTTT. V usage is TRBV30 and J usage is TRBJ2-2, with D possibly being TRBD2 (6 bases). Germline values: CDR1 GTSNPN, CDR2 SVGIG (reference sequence). The CDR3 consists of 17 residues. V lost 0 bases, J lost 3 bases, and 17 bases lay in between.

The rearrangement uses TRBV5-4 and TRBJ1-2, with unresolved D. Trimming took 2 bases from V and 5 from J, leaving 13 bases between them. The CDR3 is 14 amino acids. Germline loops: CDR1 SGHNT, CDR2 YYREEE (reference sequence). DNA for the CDR3: TGTGCCAGCAGCTTAAATACAGAAATTTATGGCTACACCTTC. The encoded protein is CASSLNTEIYGYTF.

Points on this clone: The sample carries other DNA sequences with the same CDR3. The genes are TRBV5-1 and TRBJ2-1; 14 nucleotides line up with TRBD2. The germline V gene encodes CDR1 SGHRS and CDR2 YFSETQ. V was clipped by 0 bases and J by 4 bases; unmatched bases: 3. This CDR3 has 17 amino acids. The CDR3 region has the DNA TGCGCCAGCAGCTTGGCCGGACTAGCGGGAGGATACAATGAGCAGTTCTTC. This gives the protein CASSLAGLAGGYNEQFF.

The CDR3 DNA is TGTGCCAGCGGCCCCGGGAGAGTCACGAGCACTGAAGCTTTCTTT. Amino acid sequence: CASGPGRVTSTEAFF. The gene calls are TRBV11-3 and TRBJ1-1; D remains unclear. CDR1 and CDR2 from the germline V gene are SGHNT and YENEEA. The CDR3 runs 15 residues. V shed 8 bases and J shed 4 bases, with 20 bases lying between them.

This chain links TRBV7-9 with TRBJ1-3, with D tentatively TRBD1 (5 bases). V gave up 3 bases and J gave up 1 base, with 7 bases separating them. The CDR3 spans 14 residues. Per germline, CDR1 SEHNR and CDR2 FQNEAQ (reference sequence). The CDR3 loop is CASSFGGSGNTIYF. The CDR3 DNA follows: TGTGCCAGCAGCTTCGGGGGGTCTGGAAACACCATATATTTT.

The chain links TRBV6-5 to TRBJ2-3; weak D call: TRBD2 (5 bases). CDR1 and CDR2 from the germline V gene are MNHEY and SVGAGI. The CDR3 is 14 amino acids. V dropped 6 bases and J dropped 4 bases, with 14 bases sitting between them. CDR3 region: CASSPGLSADTQYF. The CDR3 DNA reads TGTGCCAGCAGCCCTGGACTGAGTGCAGATACGCAGTATTTT.

This clone came up once. The chain has TRBV5-1 and TRBJ1-2; D uncertain. Trimming removed 0 bases from V and 3 bases from J, with 9 bases in between. The CDR3 extends over 14 amino acids. Germline lookup yields CDR1 SGHRS and CDR2 YFSETQ. Here the CDR3 DNA reads TGCGCCAGCAGCTTGGGAGCGGAGGACTATGGCTACACCTTC. As protein: CASSLGAEDYGYTF.

This clone occurred once. The chain is built from TRBV19 and TRBJ1-3; 7 nucleotides agree with TRBD1. Germline values: CDR1 LNHDA, CDR2 SQIVND (reference sequence). Trimming removed 6 bases from V and 0 bases from J; junction bases left unmatched: 5. The CDR3 length is 15 residues. CDR3 residues: CASSLDRASGNTIYF. The CDR3 bases are TGTGCCAGTAGCTTAGACAGGGCCTCTGGAAACACCATATATTTT.

The chain has TRBV27 and TRBJ2-6; no firm D call. Germline CDR1 reads MNHEY; CDR2 reads SMNVEV (reference sequence). Between the trimmed V and J ends, which lost 2 bases and 3 bases, there was a span of 8 bases. The CDR3 has 15 amino acids. CDR3 nucleotides: TGTGCCAGCAGTTTACTCCCCTATGGGGCCAACGTCCTGACTTTC. Translating it yields CASSLLPYGANVLTF.

The rearrangement uses TRBV9 and TRBJ2-1; TRBD2 agrees at 9 bases. The CDR3 consists of 16 residues. V dropped 4 bases and J dropped 6; count of bases not matched to a gene: 11. In germline, CDR1 is SGDLS, CDR2 YYNGEE. The CDR3 nucleotides read TGTGCCAGCAGCAAAAGGGGGGCGGGAGGGGGCAATGAGCAGTTCTTC. Residues: CASSKRGAGGGNEQFF.

This clone was seen a handful of times. This chain uses TRBV6-4 with TRBJ1-1, with D possibly TRBD1 on 5 matching bases. The V end lost 5 bases, the J end lost 1 base, and 8 bases lay between the germline ends. The CDR3 is 13 residues long. CDR1 is MRHNA, CDR2 SNTAGT, per germline. The CDR3 nucleotides read TGTGCCAGCAGTAACACAGGGAACACTGAAGCTTTCTTT. Amino acids: CASSNTGNTEAFF.